Following are 22 T cell receptor beta chains from one sample sequenced in a study of Tregs in tolerant kidney transplant recipients. TCRdb's copy holds only in-frame clones and misses some; the assay was immunoSEQ multiplex PCR. The table lists fewer than 70,000 clones, around four fifths of them singletons. Input material: CD4+ T cells from blood. These TCRs come from a human donor in good health.

This chain links TRBV30 with TRBJ2-5; 8 bases match TRBD2. Germline trimming cut 0 bases from V and 5 bases from J; bases unmatched to any gene: 5. The CDR3 has 14 amino acids. Germline V gene data show CDR1 as GTSNPN and CDR2 as SVGIG (reference sequence). The CDR3 here is CAWSVRGGSETQYF. CDR3 coding DNA: TGTGCCTGGAGTGTACGGGGGGGGAGTGAGACCCAGTACTTC.

The V and J genes are TRBV5-4 and TRBJ1-2; a possible D gene is TRBD1 (5 bases). The CDR3 is 12 amino acids. Germline loops: CDR1 SGHNT, CDR2 YYREEE (reference sequence). V was trimmed by 10 bases and J by 7 bases, leaving 17 bases between them. In DNA form, the CDR3 reads TGTGCCGCAGCCCGAGAGGGACTTGGCTACACCTTC. It specifies CAAAREGLGYTF.

This chain uses TRBV30 with TRBJ2-7, with D unresolved. The germline V gene encodes CDR1 GTSNPN and CDR2 SVGIG (reference sequence). The CDR3 contains 14 residues. V dropped 0 bases and J dropped 3 bases, with 12 bases sitting between them. The CDR3 loop is CAWSVGRGFYEQYF. The DNA of the CDR3 is TGTGCCTGGAGTGTAGGGCGCGGATTCTACGAGCAGTACTTC.

The chain uses TRBV7-2 and TRBJ2-3, with 11 bases aligning to TRBD2. From germline, CDR1 is SGHTA and CDR2 FQGNSA. The junction had 11 bases not matched to a gene; V was cut back by 5 bases and J by 13 bases. The CDR3 runs to 14 residues. The DNA for the CDR3 is TGTGCCAGCAGCCAGGGTAGCGGGGGGGCCGGGAAGTATTTT. Translating gives CASSQGSGGAGKYF.

The J gene is TRBJ2-7, the V gene TRBV13, with 10 bases aligning to TRBD1. Losses at the gene ends were 5 bases for V and 2 bases for J; bases not matched to a gene: 15. This CDR3 comprises 18 residues. From germline, CDR1 is PRHDT and CDR2 FYEKMQ (reference sequence). CDR3 amino acids: CASSARTDRGLRAYEQYF. In DNA, the CDR3 is TGTGCCAGCAGCGCGAGGACAGACAGGGGGCTCCGTGCCTACGAGCAGTACTTC.

The chain links TRBV21-1 to TRBJ2-3. TRBV21-1 is a known pseudogene. The CDR3 is made up of 15 amino acids. The CDR3 is CASSNRLLPRDTQYF. As DNA, the CDR3 is TGTGCCAGCAGCAATCGTTTGCTCCCCCGTGATACGCAGTATTTT.

The chain couples TRBV4-3 to TRBJ2-3, with unresolved D. Trimming cost V 0 bases and J 5 bases, with 6 bases left between them. Germline CDR1 and CDR2: LGHNA and YSLEER. CDR3 length equals 13 residues. The CDR3 DNA is TGCGCCAGCAGCCAAGAGACCAGAGATACGCAGTATTTT. This encodes CASSQETRDTQYF.

In this sample, this clone turned up a few times. The chain is built from TRBV10-3 and TRBJ1-5, with 10 bases matching TRBD1. V trimming: 4 bases; J trimming: 6 bases; junction bases outside the gene matches: 0. The germline gives CDR1 ENHRY, CDR2 SYGVKD. This CDR3 region has 13 residues. The CDR3 nucleotides read TGTGCCATCAGTGGGACAGGGGGTCAGCCCCAGCATTTT. Protein sequence: CAISGTGGQPQHF.

The gene calls are TRBV7-2 and TRBJ1-2; D ambiguous. The length of the CDR3 is 15 residues. V was trimmed by 5 bases and J by 6 bases, leaving 19 bases between them. From germline, CDR1 is SGHTA and CDR2 FQGNSA. CDR3 amino acids: CASSRGLARGNGYTF. In nucleotides, the CDR3 is TGTGCCAGCAGCCGAGGACTAGCCCGCGGTAATGGCTACACCTTC.

The CDR3 DNA sequence: TGTGCCTGGAGAGACAGGGTCGGGGAAAAACTGTTTTTT. Amino acids: CAWRDRVGEKLFF. The gene calls are TRBV30 and TRBJ1-4, with 7 bases fitting TRBD1. CDR3 length: 13 residues. J gave up 8 bases and V 3 bases, and 6 bases lay outside the gene matches. Germline loops: CDR1 GTSNPN, CDR2 SVGIG (reference sequence).

V and J are TRBV6-4 and TRBJ2-4; 8 bases agree with TRBD2. The V gene's germline CDR1 is MRHNA and CDR2 SNTAGT. V lost 3 bases to trimming and J lost 6 bases; unmatched junction nucleotides: 7. The CDR3 has 15 amino acids. DNA for the CDR3: TGTGCCAGCAGTGAAGCCGCGGGGGGCGGAAACATTCAGTACTTC. Translating it yields CASSEAAGGGNIQYF.

The CDR3 nucleotides read TGTGCCATCAGTGGGGACAGGGTTTACGGTTCCTACAATGAGCAGTTCTTC. Its protein is CAISGDRVYGSYNEQFF. The V call is TRBV10-3, the J call TRBJ2-1, with 9 bases fitting TRBD1. Unmatched junction bases numbered 8, after V lost 4 bases and J lost 1 base. This CDR3 region has 17 residues. In germline, CDR1 is ENHRY, CDR2 SYGVKD.

This clone came up once. The rearrangement joins TRBV6-1 to TRBJ1-1, with D tentatively TRBD1 (6 bases). The germline gives CDR1 MNHNS, CDR2 SASEGT. This CDR3 has 15 residues. Trimming removed 0 bases at V and 5 bases at J, with 13 bases between. The CDR3 DNA sequence: TGTGCCAGCAGTGAAGCAGGGGGGACGAGGACTGAAGCTTTCTTT. It codes for CASSEAGGTRTEAFF.

The CDR3 DNA follows: TGCAGCGCCGATTGGCTTTCCGAGCAGTACTTC. Protein product: CSADWLSEQYF. The chain recombines TRBV29-1 with TRBJ2-7; D not resolved. This CDR3 is built from 11 residues. Looked up from germline, CDR1 is SQVTM and CDR2 is ANQGSEA. Trimming stripped 7 bases from V and 6 bases from J, with 13 bases between.

The rearrangement uses TRBV11-2 and TRBJ1-5; D remains ambiguous. The V gene lost 4 bases and the J gene lost 0 bases, with 7 bases spanning the gap. Germline V gives CDR1 SGHAT, CDR2 FQNNGV. The CDR3 is made up of 14 amino acids. Here the CDR3 DNA reads TGTGCCAGCAGCTCAACTGGTAGCAATCAGCCCCAGCATTTT. Amino acid sequence: CASSSTGSNQPQHF.

This chain connects TRBV11-3 to TRBJ2-3, with 12 bases matching TRBD2. V shed 1 base, J shed 2 bases, and the junction held 4 bases outside the gene matches. CDR3 length: 17 residues. The V gene's germline CDR1 is SGHNT and CDR2 YENEEA. This chain's CDR3 is CASSLGLAGAPTDTQYF. CDR3 coding DNA: TGTGCCAGCAGCTTAGGACTAGCGGGGGCGCCCACAGATACGCAGTATTTT. The whole variable domain, filled in from reference TRBV11-3 and TRBJ2-3, reads EAGVVQSPRYKIIEKKQPVAFWCNPISGHNTLYWYLQNLGQGPELLIRYENEEAVDDSQLPKDRFSAERLKGVDSTLKIQPAELGDSAVYLCASSLGLAGAPTDTQYFGPGTRLTVL.

The chain employs TRBV29-1 and TRBJ1-3; 9 nucleotides agree with TRBD1. The germline V gene has CDR1 SQVTM and CDR2 ANQGSEA. Germline trimming cut 2 bases from V and 0 bases from J; bases unmatched to any gene: 2. The CDR3 is 15 residues long. The CDR3 DNA follows: TGCAGCGTTGAATGGGGACAGGGCTCTGGAAACACCATATATTTT. Residues: CSVEWGQGSGNTIYF.

V is TRBV5-5 and J is TRBJ1-4; D gene ambiguous. CDR1 is SGHKS and CDR2 is YYEKEE in the germline V gene (reference sequence). The CDR3 runs 14 residues. V shed 1 base and J shed 13 bases, with 17 bases lying between them. The CDR3 here is CASSLRQARSGLFF. In DNA form, the CDR3 reads TGTGCCAGCAGCTTGAGGCAGGCCAGGTCGGGACTGTTTTTT.

This clone counts as medium-sized. The chain carries TRBV19 and TRBJ2-3, with D possibly being TRBD1 (5 bases). Trimming pared 1 base from V and 4 bases from J, leaving 15 bases between. The CDR3 is made up of 16 amino acids. Per the germline V gene, CDR1 is LNHDA and CDR2 is SQIVND (reference sequence). CDR3 sequence reads: CASSIGQGPDADTQYF. In nucleotides, the CDR3 is TGTGCCAGTAGTATAGGGCAGGGCCCTGACGCAGATACGCAGTATTTT.

The rearrangement joins TRBV7-2 to TRBJ2-1; D possibly matches TRBD1 or TRBD2 (5 bases each). CDR1 is SGHTA and CDR2 is FQGNSA in the germline V gene. CDR3 size: 15 residues. The germline V and J ends were trimmed by 5 bases and 5 bases, with 16 bases remaining between them. The CDR3 DNA sequence: TGTGCCAGCAGCCCCCGTTTACGAGGGGACAATGAGCAGTTCTTC. This codes for CASSPRLRGDNEQFF.

The chain uses TRBV25-1 and TRBJ2-1; D perhaps matches TRBD2 (6 bases). Germline-derived CDR1 and CDR2 are MGHDK and SYGVNS. This CDR3 has 15 residues. Trimming shortened V by 8 bases and J by 2 bases, and 16 bases separated the two germline ends. CDR3 nucleotide sequence: TGTGCCAGCGGTAAGACCGGGACTCCCTACAATGAGCAGTTCTTC. This encodes CASGKTGTPYNEQFF.

This clone was picked up a small number of times. The V and J genes are TRBV10-3 and TRBJ2-2; D gene ambiguous. Trimming left V 6 bases short and J 7 bases short, with 12 bases between. The CDR3 consists of 13 residues. Germline-derived CDR1 and CDR2 are ENHRY and SYGVKD. CDR3: CAISLNRVGELFF. The CDR3, as DNA: TGTGCCATCAGCCTAAATAGGGTCGGGGAGCTGTTTTTT.